These 18 T cell receptor beta chains were sequenced from one sample in a study of a mutant IDH1 vaccine in newly diagnosed glioma. Time point given: week 11, during vaccination. Alongside topical imiquimod, each dose of vaccine comprised 300 ug of mutant IDH1 20-mer peptide. These receptors' antigens are unknown. This table comes from immunoSEQ multiplex PCR, and its TCRdb copy is limited to in-frame clones, with some not included. Of tens of thousands of clones in the sample, 55% to 75% were seen once. Sequenced material: peripheral blood mononuclear cells (PBMCs), taken from a glioma patient whose treatment included an IDH1 peptide vaccine. These receptors were collected from a man younger than 35 with glioma. Some clones in this sample may be carry-over from other donors' samples.

The V gene is TRBV6-5, the J gene TRBJ1-1; no clear D gene. CDR3 size: 15 residues. Trimming pared 0 bases from V and 4 bases from J, leaving 12 bases between. The germline V gene has CDR1 MNHEY and CDR2 SVGAGI. CDR3 sequence: CASSYSGRGVTEAFF. CDR3 in DNA: TGTGCCAGCAGTTACTCAGGGCGGGGAGTCACTGAAGCTTTCTTT.

This chain joins TRBV13 and TRBJ2-1; 9 bases are a match to TRBD2. This CDR3 comprises 15 residues. The V and J ends lost 4 bases and 1 base, in that order; junction bases with no gene match: 2. Germline V gene lookup returns CDR1 PRHDT and CDR2 FYEKMQ (reference sequence). In nucleotides, the CDR3 is TGTGCCAGCAGCTCTAGCGGGGAATCCTACAATGAGCAGTTCTTC. Encoded protein: CASSSSGESYNEQFF.

This CDR3 is CASGQLTEAFF. CDR3 DNA sequence: TGTGCCAGCGGACAGCTCACTGAAGCTTTCTTT. The chain uses TRBV25-1 and TRBJ1-1; D is possibly TRBD1 (6 bases). The CDR3 is made up of 11 amino acids. Germline V lookup: CDR1 MGHDK, CDR2 SYGVNS. Trimming left V 8 bases short and J 4 bases short, with 8 bases between. Based on the CDR3 plus reference TRBV25-1 and TRBJ1-1, the full variable domain is EADIYQTPRYLVIGTGKKITLECSQTMGHDKMYWYQQDPGMELHLIHYSYGVNSTEKGDLSSESTVSRIRTEHFPLTLESARPSHTSQYLCASGQLTEAFFGQGTRLTVV.

This rearrangement joins TRBV6-5 to TRBJ1-2; D is unresolved. V was trimmed by 5 bases and J by 4 bases, leaving 11 bases between them. Per germline, CDR1 MNHEY and CDR2 SVGAGI. CDR3 size: 13 residues. Here the CDR3 reads CASSRRLAYGYTF. The CDR3 coding sequence is TGTGCCAGCAGTCGTCGGCTAGCCTATGGCTACACCTTC.

The V gene is TRBV5-1, the J gene TRBJ1-2; no firm D call. Germline assignment: CDR1 SGHRS and CDR2 YFSETQ. V was shortened by 2 bases and J by 2 bases, with 10 bases between the two germline ends. This CDR3 has 14 amino acids. CDR3 amino acids: CASSFRELNYGYTF. The CDR3 DNA reads TGCGCCAGCAGCTTTCGTGAGTTAAACTATGGCTACACCTTC.

The chain couples TRBV5-6 to TRBJ2-1, with 7 bases identical to TRBD2. This CDR3 contains 16 residues. V trimming: 5 bases; J trimming: 1 base; junction bases outside the gene matches: 9. Germline CDR1 and CDR2: SGHDT and YYEEEE. The CDR3, as DNA: TGTGCCAGCAGTTCGTTAGCGGGTCCATCCTACAATGAGCAGTTCTTC. It translates to CASSSLAGPSYNEQFF.

The chain joins TRBV7-9 to TRBJ2-7; no definite D call. CDR3 length: 13 residues. Germline CDR1 is SEHNR and CDR2 is FQNEAQ (reference sequence). The V and J ends lost 4 bases and 6 bases respectively, with 13 bases between them. This chain's CDR3 is CASSSENEREQYF. In DNA form, the CDR3 reads TGTGCCAGCAGCTCCGAGAATGAACGCGAGCAGTACTTC.

The chain recombines TRBV30 with TRBJ2-1; D unresolved. The CDR3 is 13 amino acids. Germline CDR1 is GTSNPN and CDR2 is SVGIG (reference sequence). The V end was cut by 4 bases, the J end by 9 bases, with 16 bases between. CDR3 sequence reads: CAWILGPGGEQFF. The CDR3 region has the DNA TGTGCCTGGATTCTCGGACCTGGCGGTGAGCAGTTCTTC.

In this sample, this clone turned up a few times. The V and J genes are TRBV4-1 and TRBJ2-2; D may be TRBD2 (5 bases). The V gene's germline CDR1 is MGHRA and CDR2 YSYEKL. This CDR3 region has 15 residues. Between the trimmed V and J ends, which lost 6 bases and 0 bases, there was a span of 11 bases. CDR3 nucleotide sequence: TGCGCCAGCAGATTGTGGGAGTCGAACACCGGGGAGCTGTTTTTT. Residues: CASRLWESNTGELFF.

V usage is TRBV30 and J usage is TRBJ2-7, with a possible D match to TRBD1 (6 bases). From germline, CDR1 is GTSNPN and CDR2 SVGIG (reference sequence). V lost 3 bases to trimming and J lost 9 bases, with 27 bases between them. The CDR3 totals 16 residues. The CDR3 nucleotides read TGTGCCTGGAGAGCGAGGACAGCCTCTACGTCTTATGGGCAGTACTTC. Its translation: CAWRARTASTSYGQYF.

This chain connects TRBV30 to TRBJ1-2, with TRBD1 as a possible D gene (6 bases). CDR1 is GTSNPN and CDR2 is SVGIG in the germline V gene (reference sequence). This CDR3 comprises 15 residues. V gave up 2 bases and J gave up 1 base, with 14 bases separating them. CDR3 DNA sequence: TGTGCCTGGAGTTTAACAGGGCGACTTAACTATGGCTACACCTTC. Translation: CAWSLTGRLNYGYTF.

The V call is TRBV5-4, the J call TRBJ1-4; D not resolved. This CDR3 spans 13 amino acids. Looked up from germline, CDR1 is SGHNT and CDR2 is YYREEE (reference sequence). V was clipped by 2 bases and J by 5 bases, with 7 bases between them. CDR3 sequence (DNA): TGTGCCAGCAGCTTCAAGGAAAATGAAAAACTGTTTTTT. Its translation: CASSFKENEKLFF. The complete variable domain, with remaining parts taken from reference TRBV5-4 and TRBJ1-4, reads ETGVTQSPTHLIKTRGQQVTLRCSSQSGHNTVSWYQQALGQGPQFIFQYYREEENGRGNFPPRFSGLQFPNYSSELNVNALELDDSALYLCASSFKENEKLFFGSGTQLSVL.

J is TRBJ2-5 and V is TRBV18; D gene uncertain. V shed 0 bases and J shed 4 bases, with 3 bases lying between them. Germline CDR1 reads KGHSH; CDR2 reads LQKENI. The length of the CDR3 is 12 residues. In DNA, the CDR3 is TGTGCCAGCTCACCACCATCAGAGACCCAGTACTTC. Residues: CASSPPSETQYF.

This clone was recorded once. The V gene is TRBV5-1, the J gene TRBJ1-6; D gene unclear. Germline loops: CDR1 SGHRS, CDR2 YFSETQ. This CDR3 spans 15 amino acids. Trimming left V 1 base short and J 8 bases short, with 13 bases between. CDR3: CASSLIGYDDSPLHF. In DNA, the CDR3 is TGCGCCAGCAGCTTGATCGGTTATGATGATTCACCCCTCCACTTT.

The rearrangement uses TRBV5-6 and TRBJ2-1, with 11 bases matching TRBD2. Germline-derived CDR1 and CDR2 are SGHDT and YYEEEE. This CDR3 is 16 amino acids long. Germline trimming cut 2 bases from V and 9 bases from J; bases unmatched to any gene: 10. CDR3 in amino acids: CASSFGTSGSSSEQFF. CDR3 nucleotides: TGTGCCAGCAGCTTTGGCACTAGCGGGAGTAGTAGTGAGCAGTTCTTC.

J is TRBJ1-1 and V is TRBV28, with 8 bases fitting TRBD1. CDR3 length equals 15 residues. Germline loops: CDR1 MDHEN, CDR2 SYDVKM. V shed 1 base, J shed 0 bases, and the junction held 1 base outside the gene matches. CDR3 protein: CASSLYRGVNTEAFF. The CDR3 DNA is TGTGCCAGCAGTTTATACAGGGGGGTGAACACTGAAGCTTTCTTT.

The chain joins TRBV7-2 to TRBJ2-7; TRBD2 matches at 12 bases. There are 15 residues in the CDR3. V shed 1 base, J shed 4 bases, and the junction held 2 bases outside the gene matches. Germline assignment: CDR1 SGHTA and CDR2 FQGNSA. DNA for the CDR3: TGTGCCAGCAGCTTAGAACTAGCGGGAGGATACGAGCAGTACTTC. Protein product: CASSLELAGGYEQYF.

This chain uses TRBV28 with TRBJ2-3; TRBD1 matches 8 bases. CDR1 and CDR2 (germline): MDHEN, SYDVKM. V shed 3 bases, J shed 2 bases, and the junction held 7 bases outside the gene matches. CDR3 length equals 16 residues. The CDR3 spells CASSLARTGSTDTQYF. CDR3 bases: TGTGCCAGCAGTTTGGCCCGGACAGGGTCCACAGATACGCAGTATTTT.